This paragraph covers one TCR beta chain sequence. Antigen: not known. The sample is drawn from a study of T cell responses to AZD1222 COVID-19 vaccine. Across the whole study: Second-dose intervals of approximately 4 or approximately 12 weeks were pooled. The study, taken as a whole, reports: No repertoire was sampled before or during the peak T cell response, only after it. In a largely white British group with more females than males, clonal diversity was possibly underestimated. Two AZD1222 administrations were followed by greater Spike-specific TCR breadth and depth.

The CDR3 covers 16 residues. Germline assignment: CDR1 ENHRY and CDR2 SYGVKD. V was trimmed by 2 bases and J by 0 bases, leaving 13 bases between them. Clones were read by immunoSEQ multiplex PCR, and TCRdb kept only the in-frame ones, dropping some. The data show approximately 110,000 clones, approximately 89% seen once. The chain carries TRBV10-3 and TRBJ1-1; no reliable D call. This receptor was taken from an adult in good health. The sample was peripheral blood, taken on day 0 of AZD1222 vaccination. CDR3 loop: CAISENSPAMNTEAFF. The DNA for the CDR3 is TGTGCCATCAGTGAGAATTCCCCAGCAATGAACACTGAAGCTTTCTTT.